The 18 T cell receptor beta chains presented below share a single source sample, sequenced in a study of T cell changes during pregnancy in multiple sclerosis. Using immunoSEQ multiplex PCR, the repertoire was profiled, and TCRdb retains in-frame clones only, with some absent. The sample has roughly 60,000 clones; 92% are singletons. Here the sequenced sample was peripheral blood, taken in the second trimester of pregnancy. The receptors shown here come from a female donor with multiple sclerosis, enrolled in a pregnancy study.

This chain uses TRBV5-1 with TRBJ2-3; TRBD1 is a possible D gene (6 bases). Germline V gene lookup returns CDR1 SGHRS and CDR2 YFSETQ. Trimming left V 0 bases short and J 3 bases short, with 11 bases between. CDR3 size: 15 residues. The CDR3: CASSLDQGSTDTQYF. The DNA for the CDR3 is TGCGCCAGCAGCTTGGATCAGGGGAGTACAGATACGCAGTATTTT.

The rearrangement uses TRBV11-2 and TRBJ2-7; no reliable D call. V shed 8 bases and J shed 0 bases, with 8 bases lying between them. Per germline, CDR1 SGHAT and CDR2 FQNNGV. This CDR3 spans 12 amino acids. The CDR3 DNA follows: TGTGCCAGCGCCAGTAACTCCTACGAGCAGTACTTC. Translated, it gives CASASNSYEQYF.

J is TRBJ2-2 and V is TRBV10-1; maybe TRBD2 (6 bases). Per the germline V gene, CDR1 is WNHNN and CDR2 is SYGVQD (reference sequence). Trimming removed 3 bases from V and 6 bases from J, with 8 bases in between. The CDR3 consists of 13 residues. DNA for the CDR3: TGCGCCAGCAGTGATTCGGGGGCCGGGGAGCTGTTTTTT. This codes for CASSDSGAGELFF.

The J gene is TRBJ2-3, the V gene TRBV18; 10 bases are shared with TRBD2. The CDR3 consists of 17 residues. Trimming removed 0 bases from V and 5 bases from J; junction bases left unmatched: 8. Germline loops: CDR1 KGHSH, CDR2 LQKENI. The CDR3, as DNA: TGTGCCAGCTCACCACCGAGAGCGGGAGGGCCTGAAGATACGCAGTATTTT. This codes for CASSPPRAGGPEDTQYF.

The V and J genes are TRBV1 and TRBJ2-7; the DNA was not compared with TRBD2, the D call given in the table. TRBV1 is a documented pseudogene. This CDR3 spans 20 amino acids. CDR3 sequence: CTSSRSTREAAASGTYEQYF. The CDR3 DNA follows: TGCACCAGCAGTCGTTCTACAAGGGAAGCCGCCGCTAGCGGGACCTACGAGCAGTACTTC.

This rearrangement joins TRBV29-1 to TRBJ1-5; TRBD1 aligns across 11 bases. The V gene end was trimmed by 4 bases and the J gene end by 7 bases; junction bases not matched to a gene: 6. The CDR3 runs to 14 residues. The germline V gene encodes CDR1 SQVTM and CDR2 ANQGSEA. CDR3 in amino acids: CSVGTGGLDQPQHF. As DNA, the CDR3 is TGCAGCGTTGGGACAGGGGGCTTGGACCAGCCCCAGCATTTT.

The J gene is TRBJ2-2, the V gene TRBV27; 7 bases align to TRBD2. The ends lost 5 bases at V and 2 bases at J; junction bases unmatched: 11. The CDR3 extends over 17 amino acids. CDR1 and CDR2 from the germline V gene are MNHEY and SMNVEV (reference sequence). As DNA, the CDR3 is TGTGCCAGCAGTCAGGGCGGGAGCGACTTAAACACCGGGGAGCTGTTTTTT. Amino acid sequence: CASSQGGSDLNTGELFF.

V usage is TRBV5-1 and J usage is TRBJ2-7, with 7 bases fitting TRBD2. The CDR3 has 13 amino acids. V lost 0 bases to trimming and J lost 9 bases; unmatched junction nucleotides: 6. Germline values: CDR1 SGHRS, CDR2 YFSETQ. Written as DNA, the CDR3 is TGCGCCAGCAGCTTGGAACTAGCGAATAGGCAGTACTTC. This codes for CASSLELANRQYF.

V gene TRBV9 combines with J gene TRBJ2-1; 11 bases align to TRBD2. The CDR3 is 16 residues long. Germline loops: CDR1 SGDLS, CDR2 YYNGEE. Trimming cost V 4 bases and J 3 bases; bases outside gene matches: 6. CDR3 amino acids: CASSPTSGAYYNEQFF. CDR3 coding DNA: TGTGCCAGCAGCCCGACTAGCGGGGCCTACTACAATGAGCAGTTCTTC. The full variable domain, its missing parts supplied by reference TRBV9 and TRBJ2-1, is DSGVTQTPKHLITATGQRVTLRCSPRSGDLSVYWYQQSLDQGLQFLIQYYNGEERAKGNILERFSAQQFPDLHSELNLSSLELGDSALYFCASSPTSGAYYNEQFFGPGTRLTVL.

This clone occurred a few times. The V and J genes are TRBV6-4 and TRBJ2-2, with TRBD2 identical over 7 bases. The germline gives CDR1 MRHNA, CDR2 SNTAGT. V lost 3 bases, J lost 3 bases, and 4 bases stayed unmatched. CDR3 length: 15 amino acids. The CDR3 DNA is TGTGCCAGCAGTGAAGGGCGGGAGCACACCGGGGAGCTGTTTTTT. It is translated as CASSEGREHTGELFF.

This rearrangement joins TRBV6-1 to TRBJ1-5; D remains unclear. CDR1 is MNHNS and CDR2 is SASEGT in the germline V gene. The CDR3 is 14 residues long. The ends were cut back, 6 bases at V and 5 bases at J, with 14 bases in the middle. In nucleotides, the CDR3 is TGTGCCAGCAGCCCGGTCCACGGAGATCAGCCCCAGCATTTT. Amino acid sequence: CASSPVHGDQPQHF.

This clone was counted a few times. The chain uses TRBV4-1 and TRBJ2-1, with D possibly being TRBD2 (6 bases). V was cut by 4 bases and J by 3 bases, with 16 bases left in between. This CDR3 has 16 residues. Germline-derived CDR1 and CDR2 are MGHRA and YSYEKL. CDR3 sequence: CASSRPWGESYNEQFF. CDR3 sequence (DNA): TGCGCCAGCAGCCGACCTTGGGGGGAGAGCTACAATGAGCAGTTCTTC.

This clone is a singleton in its sample. V and J are TRBV20-1 and TRBJ2-7; no clear D gene. The germline gives CDR1 DFQATT, CDR2 SNEGSKA (reference sequence). CDR3 length: 11 amino acids. Between the trimmed V and J ends, which lost 3 bases and 6 bases, there was a span of 9 bases. CDR3 sequence (DNA): TGCAGTGCTAGGGTGGAGACCGAGCAGTACTTC. Translated, it gives CSARVETEQYF.

This chain uses TRBV5-4 with TRBJ2-3; 11 positions match TRBD2. With 4 bases clipped from V and 4 bases from J, the junction kept 8 bases outside the gene matches. The length of the CDR3 is 16 residues. Looked up from germline, CDR1 is SGHNT and CDR2 is YYREEE (reference sequence). The CDR3 DNA reads as TGTGCCAGCAGCCTTACTAGCGGGAGAGGTGCAGATACGCAGTATTTT. Translating it yields CASSLTSGRGADTQYF. The whole variable domain, remainder taken from reference TRBV5-4 and TRBJ2-3, is ETGVTQSPTHLIKTRGQQVTLRCSSQSGHNTVSWYQQALGQGPQFIFQYYREEENGRGNFPPRFSGLQFPNYSSELNVNALELDDSALYLCASSLTSGRGADTQYFGPGTRLTVL.

The rearrangement uses TRBV7-8 and TRBJ1-3, with D hard to call. The CDR3 covers 15 residues. Trimming took off 1 base at V and 0 bases at J, with 7 bases between the two ends. Per germline, CDR1 SGHVS and CDR2 FQNEAQ. As DNA, the CDR3 is TGTGCCAGCAGCTTAGGACACAGCTCTGGAAACACCATATATTTT. This sequence encodes CASSLGHSSGNTIYF.

The chain employs TRBV2 and TRBJ2-7; 7 nucleotides align to TRBD1. Germline CDR1 and CDR2: SNHLY and FYNNEI. V lost 5 bases, J lost 6 bases, and 4 bases stayed unmatched. The CDR3 length is 12 residues. CDR3 in amino acids: CASSRQGSEQYF. CDR3 coding DNA: TGTGCCAGCAGTCGACAGGGAAGCGAGCAGTACTTC.

The chain combines TRBV9 with TRBJ2-1; TRBD2 matches at 9 bases. Per the germline V gene, CDR1 is SGDLS and CDR2 is YYNGEE. J lost 2 bases, V lost 0 bases, and 9 bases had no gene match. This CDR3 contains 18 residues. This CDR3 is CASSVAGFAGGAYNEQFF. The CDR3 nucleotides are TGTGCCAGCAGCGTAGCCGGATTTGCGGGAGGGGCCTACAATGAGCAGTTCTTC.

CDR3 nucleotide sequence: TGTGCCAGCAGTGAATCAGAAGGGTCGGGGTACGAGCAGTACTTC. Translating it yields CASSESEGSGYEQYF. V gene TRBV25-1 combines with J gene TRBJ2-7, with D possibly being TRBD2 (5 bases). V was shortened by 1 base and J by 4 bases, with 14 bases between the two germline ends. Germline CDR1 reads MGHDK; CDR2 reads SYGVNS. This CDR3 has 15 amino acids.